This TCR beta chain derives from a study of blood T cell repertoires in COVID-19 (dated by TCRdb to the early 2020s). At the level of the whole study: Collaborator samples came from the United States, Italy and Spain and covered acute and convalescent phases of COVID-19. A de-identified subject ID, COVID-19 status, age in years and sex were almost always included in the sample metadata. The material from the prospective study consisted of cDNA or gDNA derived from T cells, B-cell-depleted T cells, or PBMCs. The samples were drawn from the first 160 participants of the ongoing ImmuneRACE study and from under 1,500 subjects provided by 6 global collaborators. The dataset comprised deeply sampled blood TCRbeta repertoires from subjects exposed to, actively infected with, or recovered from COVID-19. HLA class I and class II types, where available, came from metadata supplied by the sample provider rather than from assay-based typing. A freely available public database, intended as a resource for researchers studying the immune response to SARS-CoV-2, is where the repertoires were released.

The collaborating institutions used their own protocols to collect whole blood in K2EDTA tubes. For TCRbeta analysis, collaborators shipped samples as frozen whole blood, isolated PBMCs, or DNA extracted from either of those sample types. TCRbeta CDR3 regions were amplified from genomic DNA by means of the immunoSEQ Assay, a bias-controlled multiplex PCR. Per the source publication's procedure: The number of nucleated cells in each sample was estimated from the amplification of reference gene primers within the assay. To quantify the absolute abundance of each unique TCRbeta CDR3 rearrangement, sequence reads were collapsed and filtered. Productive Simpson clonality was computed per sample as the square root of Simpson's diversity index over productive rearrangements. This is the immuneACCESS table as TCRdb keeps it, with only in-frame sequences that have V and J called. A part of the clones is gone; compared with another copy, unresolved V genes explain less than half, and the rest is unexplained. V and J calls and clone size follow that table, whereas D and trimming were derived from the DNA. In this sample the table shows about 78,000 clones, roughly 86% of which occur a single time. 4.5% to 6% of the sample is in the top ten clones.

On this clone itself: Its antigen is still unknown. Base qualities are missing; no much larger clone stands one base away.

From its cysteine to its phenylalanine, the CDR3 spans 13 amino acids. Only CDR3 DNA remains: 39 bases, in frame from the first base. Overall results and qualifications from the work: How much clinical and demographic metadata was included differed by source and by participant, and the metadata was provided uncurated.

The receptor was derived from a man aged 50-60 years with active or convalescent COVID-19. Source material: peripheral blood. The chain employs TRBV21-1 and TRBJ1-1; the table's D call, TRBD1, was not checked against the DNA. TRBV21-1 is recorded as a pseudogene. CDR3 protein: CASALTGNTEAFF. In nucleotides, the sequence is TGTGCCAGCGCCCTCACAGGTAACACTGAAGCTTTCTTT.